This TCR beta chain was recovered during a study of chemoradiotherapy in HPV16-positive cancers. Study background: A couple of HPV16-positive patients' cells yielded candidate HPV-specific clones and common motifs.

Samples were taken several times over chemoradiotherapy. Study observations and caveats: During treatment, candidate HPV-specific clones and E7-related motifs expanded in tumor. For HPV16-positive patients, expanding HPV-responsive T cells associated with longer recurrence-free survival.

With regard to this clone: What it binds is not known.

Assay: immunoSEQ multiplex PCR; the TCRdb copy retains only in-frame clones and omits some. This sample carries about 8,400 clones, roughly 84% of them seen once, and the ten largest clones take 3.5%. The V gene's germline CDR1 is GTSNPN and CDR2 SVGIG (reference sequence). V lost 2 bases to trimming and J lost 1 base, with 6 bases between them. The length of the CDR3 is 13 residues. This material consisted of tumor tissue, taken from a patient who underwent chemoradiotherapy. The clonotype was recovered from a human donor with HPV-associated anogenital cancer. This chain connects TRBV30 to TRBJ1-5; TRBD1 might be the D (5 bases). For the CDR3, the DNA is TGTGCCTGGAGTCAGGGCAGCAATCAGCCCCAGCATTTT. This codes for CAWSQGSNQPQHF.